This section outlines one T cell receptor (beta chain) sequence together with its context. Its target antigen remains unknown. Base-call qualities are not available, and no considerably larger clone is one nucleotide away. This entry comes from a study (dated by TCRdb to 2022 to 2024). The full study reports these points: Further investigation, including longitudinal sampling and assessment of a control group, is stated by the authors to be required.

From its cysteine to its phenylalanine, the CDR3 spans 13 amino acids. Just CDR3 DNA is preserved here, 39 bases in frame from base 1. From a lookup of the germline V gene, CDR1 and CDR2 are SGHVS and FQNEAQ. The trim is 0 bases for V and 3 bases for J, with a gap of 3 bases between the germline ends. PBMCs were isolated from peripheral blood, and genomic DNA from unsorted PBMCs was used for TCR beta sequencing. Survey-level sequencing on the immunoSEQ platform was used to profile the TCR beta chain repertoires. Processing in the source paper ran as follows. CDR3 amino acid length spectratypes and V-J pairing frequencies were compared, and repertoire diversity was measured with the inverse Simpson index. Clonotypes specific to SARS-CoV-2, CMV, influenza A and EBV were annotated by matching TCR beta CDR3 sequences against VDJdb. The clones in this table, taken by TCRdb from immuneACCESS, are in-frame only. Not every clone is retained; where verified, under half of the shortfall comes from an unresolved V gene, and the cause of the rest is unknown. V and J calls and clone size are given by that table; D and trimming were obtained from the DNA. For this sample there are roughly 68,000 clones; 90% to 95% appear just once. Clones ranked in the top ten supply roughly 4.6% of the sample.

The chain is assembled from TRBV7-8 and TRBJ1-5; the D gene lacks a confident call. Sequenced sample: PBMCs. The receptor comes from a middle-aged man with rheumatoid arthritis. The bases read TGTGCCAGCAGCTTAGCGGACAATCAGCCCCAGCATTTT. Translated, this is CASSLADNQPQHF.